This TCR beta chain was captured by sequencing in a study of yellow fever vaccine responses in identical twins. General study results and limits: Reportedly, the response of twins' T cells to the vaccine seemed partly convergent, partly personalized.

As regards this clonotype: Antigen: not known.

The junction had 7 bases not matched to a gene; V was cut back by 4 bases and J by 7 bases. Germline V gene lookup returns CDR1 SGHRS and CDR2 YFSETQ. The CDR3 has 14 residues. TCRdb redid the calling of the RT-PCR reads with MiXCR, one entry per CDR3 protein. Of 6,000 to 8,500 distinct CDR3 sequences listed, around 84% are singletons. This specimen consisted of T cells from blood (PBMCs), unsorted or a sorted subset (not recorded which), obtained before or after yellow fever vaccination (not recorded which). This clonotype was obtained from a woman between 18 and 29 years old who received the yellow fever vaccine. J is TRBJ2-2 and V is TRBV5-1; 7 bases line up with TRBD1. CDR3 nucleotides: TGCGCCAGCAGCGGAATGACAGGGATCGGGGAGCTGTTTTTT. This translates into CASSGMTGIGELFF.